Below are 7 T cell receptor beta chains sequenced from a single sample in a study of cytomegalovirus exposure and HLA in healthy donors. Primers: 60 Vbeta forward and 13 Jbeta reverse. Data came from immunoSEQ multiplex PCR; TCRdb stores just in-frame clones and leaves some out. The data show roughly 150,000 clones, roughly 85% seen once. The specimen sequenced was PBMCs. The receptors were sampled from a boy younger than 10 in good health and CMV-seronegative.

V gene TRBV2 combines with J gene TRBJ1-6, with D maybe TRBD1 (5 bases). The CDR3 runs to 14 residues. From germline, CDR1 is SNHLY and CDR2 FYNNEI. V lost 6 bases, J lost 1 base, and 7 bases lay in between. For the CDR3, the DNA is TGTGCCAGCAGGAGACAGTCCTATAATTCACCCCTCCACTTT. It specifies CASRRQSYNSPLHF.

The chain joins TRBV10-3 to TRBJ2-3, with D possibly matching TRBD2 (5 bases). Germline CDR1 reads ENHRY; CDR2 reads SYGVKD. Trimming removed 3 bases from V and 0 bases from J, with 13 bases in between. The CDR3 sequence is 16 residues long. This CDR3 reads CAISDLTGSSTDTQYF. Here the CDR3 DNA reads TGTGCCATCAGTGATCTGACGGGGTCTAGCACAGATACGCAGTATTTT.

V gene TRBV15 combines with J gene TRBJ1-4; D may be TRBD1 (5 bases). Germline V gene sequence: CDR1 LNHNV, CDR2 YYDKDF (reference sequence). Trimming removed 0 bases from V and 7 bases from J, with 12 bases in between. The CDR3 is made up of 15 amino acids. CDR3 DNA sequence: TGTGCCACCAGCAGAGACAGGGATTACACTGAAAAACTGTTTTTT. Translated, it gives CATSRDRDYTEKLFF. Together with reference TRBV15 and TRBJ1-4, the CDR3 gives the full variable domain: DAMVIQNPRYQVTQFGKPVTLSCSQTLNHNVMYWYQQKSSQAPKLLFHYYDKDFNNEADTPDNFQSRRPNTSFCFLDIRSPGLGDTAMYLCATSRDRDYTEKLFFGSGTQLSVL.

The CDR3 bases are TGCGCCAGCAGCTTGGTAGGAGGGCAGGACACCATATATTTT. This encodes CASSLVGGQDTIYF. V is TRBV5-1 and J is TRBJ1-3; D is uncertain. Germline V gene data show CDR1 as SGHRS and CDR2 as YFSETQ. Trimming took off 0 bases at V and 8 bases at J, with 12 bases between the two ends. This CDR3 is built from 14 residues. Using reference TRBV5-1 and TRBJ1-3 for the parts outside the CDR3, the full variable domain is KAGVTQTPRYLIKTRGQQVTLSCSPISGHRSVSWYQQTPGQGLQFLFEYFSETQRNKGNFPGRFSGRQFSNSRSEMNVSTLELGDSALYLCASSLVGGQDTIYFGEGSWLTVV.

The CDR3 region has the DNA TGTGCCAGCAGTTTTGGGACAAGGAGCTACGAGCAGTACTTC. It encodes CASSFGTRSYEQYF. The chain employs TRBV28 and TRBJ2-7, with D maybe TRBD1 (6 bases). CDR3 length: 14 amino acids. Germline lookup yields CDR1 MDHEN and CDR2 SYDVKM. V was trimmed by 3 bases and J by 3 bases, leaving 12 bases between them.

The chain has TRBV2 and TRBJ1-5; D call uncertain. V shed 6 bases and J shed 5 bases, with 23 bases lying between them. CDR1 and CDR2 (germline): SNHLY, FYNNEI. This CDR3 is built from 17 residues. The CDR3 sequence: CASRSPGKLGWDQPQHF. The CDR3 DNA reads as TGTGCCAGCAGGAGTCCGGGAAAACTAGGATGGGATCAGCCCCAGCATTTT.

The chain employs TRBV7-9 and TRBJ2-4; D is possibly TRBD2 (5 bases). Per the germline V gene, CDR1 is SEHNR and CDR2 is FQNEAQ (reference sequence). The ends were cut back, 5 bases at V and 1 base at J, with 18 bases in the middle. This CDR3 contains 17 residues. The CDR3 DNA follows: TGTGCCAGCAGCCCCCCGGGAACTTCGGTCGCCAAAAACATTCAGTACTTC. It encodes CASSPPGTSVAKNIQYF.